This entry features one T cell receptor beta chain sequence. This clonotype has only a few counts. Its recognized antigen is unknown. Base quality data are lacking; no much larger clone is found one base away. This specimen belongs to a study of blood T cells in healthy people across ages (dated by TCRdb to about 2015). Study-level background: In model experiments, template switching captured about one uniquely barcoded TCR beta cDNA molecule for every two T cells. Two additional independent replicas of 1 million unique cDNA reads from the same blood draw were analyzed for two donors (one aged 18 to 30 and one aged 80 or older). The study measured age-related changes in TCR beta repertoire diversity using deep sequencing normalized with unique cDNA molecular identifiers. The donors were divided into four age groups: young (average around 15 years), middle-aged (almost 40), aged (approximately 62) and long-lived (roughly 82). To avoid experimental bias, donors of different ages were randomly spread across the sequencing lanes. Study-wide conclusions, independent of this receptor: Total diversity estimates from one million sequenced T cells were considered lower bounds and underestimates. As age increased, observed TCR beta diversity per million T cells dropped in a roughly linear way, and a significant reduction was already evident by age 40. Compared with the aged group, the long-lived group had more naive CD4+ T cells, fewer expanded clones and increased TCR diversity, a pattern suggesting age selection. The CMV infection status of donors was not known, potentially confounding age-related changes in expanded clonotypes. Since profiling was done on bulk unsorted PBMCs, naive and antigen-experienced compartments could not be conclusively compared. A strong correlation was found between observed TCR beta diversity and the percentage of naive T cells measured by flow cytometry.

CDR1 and CDR2 are read off the germline V gene as SGHAT and FQNNGV. V is cut back by 7 bases and J by 4 bases, with 9 bases in the junction unmatched. The CDR3 contains 14 residues, cysteine and phenylalanine counted. CDR3 DNA only is kept here, 42 bases in frame from base 1. The library was built by means of 5' RACE. Sequencing took place on an Illumina HiSeq 2500. The second PCR ran for about 6 to 11 cycles and used a J-beta primer mix along with a sample-barcoded 5' primer. A unique molecular identifier was introduced onto each TCR beta cDNA molecule by a template-switch 5' adaptor carrying 12 random nucleotides. Each sample yielded at least 2.5 million CDR3-containing paired-end reads. The Mint cDNA synthesis kit, primed by a TRBC-specific oligonucleotide, was used to synthesize first-strand cDNA from all RNA. All cDNA was treated with uracil-DNA glycosylase and then went through a first 18-cycle PCR with the universal primers M1SS and BC2_uni_R. Under the source paper's analysis protocol: Normalization of each sample was performed by random selection of 1 million high-quality reads, each carrying a distinct molecular identifier. Reads sharing molecular identifiers were discarded rather than binned into consensus sequences. MiTCR, run with a Q25 quality threshold and the strictest error-elimination algorithm, handled CDR3 identification, clonotype clustering and error correction. Lower-bound total TCR beta diversity was estimated with a nonparametric unseen species model using Euler transformation. TCRdb reworked the public reads: Q25 trimming with fastp, MiXCR clone assembly, productive beta chains retained. A single entry per CDR3 protein holds the most common genes and DNA from its merged rows. These V and J calls originate from TCRdb's pipeline instead of the authors' own analysis. In all, the sample holds approximately 880,000 distinct CDR3 sequences, and around 49% of those were seen once. The ten largest clones capture roughly 13% of the sample.

Systemically healthy Caucasian individuals from Russia, some 40 in total and aged roughly 6 to 100 years, were included as donors. About 9.1 milliliters of peripheral blood were collected from each donor into EDTA-treated Vacutainer tubes. Ficoll-Paque density-gradient centrifugation was used to isolate PBMCs, with at least 7 million per sample. Total RNA was extracted from PBMCs with Trizol reagent, with at least 5.5 micrograms obtained per sample. Naive CD45RAhigh/CD27high T cell percentages were measured by flow cytometry on a PBMC aliquot from every donor. This clonotype was sampled from a man aged 30 to 45 in good health. The material sequenced was blood. The chain is made from TRBV11-2 and TRBJ2-7; TRBD2 fits 8 bases in the junction. The nucleotide sequence reads as follows: TGTGCCAGCAACCTGGGAGCGGGGGATTACGAGCAGTACTTC. This translates into CASNLGAGDYEQYF.